These 23 T cell receptor beta chains share one sample of origin, sequenced in a study of blood T cell repertoires in COVID-19 (dated by TCRdb to the early 2020s). The library was produced with the immunoSEQ multiplex PCR assay. The immuneACCESS repertoire file appears here via TCRdb, limited to in-frame rearrangements. These files lack a portion of the clones; in checked studies, under half of the deficit traces to unresolved V genes, and the cause of the others is not known. Counted in this sample were around 260,000 clones; around 89% of them appeared once. Together, the top ten hold approximately 4.3% of the sample. The sample comprised peripheral blood. Receptors originate from a man aged 55 to 69 who had recovered from COVID-19.

The V and J genes are TRBV15 and TRBJ2-7; maybe TRBD2 (7 bases). The CDR3 is 18 residues long. The V gene's germline CDR1 is LNHNV and CDR2 YYDKDF (reference sequence). Between the trimmed V and J ends, which lost 3 bases and 0 bases, there was a span of 21 bases. Written as DNA, the CDR3 is TGTGCCACCAGCAGTGGGGGGGGCACGCTTAGGAGCTCCTACGAGCAGTACTTC. It is translated as CATSSGGGTLRSSYEQYF.

This clone was seen once. CDR3 DNA sequence: TGTGCCAGCAGCTTGGGGCAGGATCCCGGCTACGAGCAGTACTTC. Amino acids: CASSLGQDPGYEQYF. V is TRBV5-5 and J is TRBJ2-7; D gene unclear. Germline CDR1 and CDR2: SGHKS and YYEKEE (reference sequence). Trimming took off 0 bases at V and 3 bases at J, with 13 bases between the two ends. The CDR3 runs to 15 residues. The complete variable domain, with remaining parts taken from reference TRBV5-5 and TRBJ2-7, reads DAGVTQSPTHLIKTRGQQVTLRCSPISGHKSVSWYQQVLGQGPQFIFQYYEKEERGRGNFPDRFSARQFPNYSSELNVNALLLGDSALYLCASSLGQDPGYEQYFGPGTRLTVT.

The V and J genes are TRBV6-5 and TRBJ1-4; D not resolved. The CDR3 loop spans 12 amino acids. Germline CDR1 is MNHEY and CDR2 is SVGAGI. The V gene lost 7 bases and the J gene lost 7 bases, with 10 bases spanning the gap. The CDR3 DNA is TGTGCCAGCACTGGGAGCGGTGAAAAACTGTTTTTT. It translates to CASTGSGEKLFF.

The chain recombines TRBV9 with TRBJ2-3; 9 positions match TRBD1. V lost 0 bases, J lost 3 bases, and 5 bases stayed unmatched. This CDR3 has 16 residues. Germline CDR1 SGDLS, CDR2 YYNGEE. The CDR3 protein is CASSVAGDRGTDTQYF. CDR3 in DNA: TGTGCCAGCAGCGTAGCTGGTGACAGGGGGACAGATACGCAGTATTTT.

The rearrangement uses TRBV7-3 and TRBJ2-2; possibly TRBD2 for D (6 bases). Germline V gives CDR1 SGHTA, CDR2 FQGTGA. This CDR3 spans 14 amino acids. The V and J ends lost 3 bases and 5 bases respectively, with 10 bases between them. The CDR3 loop is CASSLVRETGELFF. CDR3 DNA sequence: TGTGCCAGCAGCTTGGTGCGGGAAACCGGGGAGCTGTTTTTT.

V gene TRBV2 combines with J gene TRBJ1-1; weak D call: TRBD1 (6 bases). V lost 6 bases, J lost 1 base, and 15 bases lay in between. The CDR3 contains 15 residues. CDR1 is SNHLY, CDR2 FYNNEI, per germline. CDR3 region: CASRPTGTQNTEAFF. The CDR3 coding sequence is TGTGCCAGCAGACCAACCGGGACACAGAACACTGAAGCTTTCTTT.

V usage is TRBV27 and J usage is TRBJ2-1; 10 bases are a match to TRBD2. V lost 2 bases and J lost 4; bases outside the gene matches: 5. Germline CDR1 is MNHEY and CDR2 is SMNVEV (reference sequence). This CDR3 has 16 amino acids. The CDR3 protein is CASSLLAGAFYNEQFF. DNA for the CDR3: TGTGCCAGCAGTTTACTAGCGGGGGCCTTTTACAATGAGCAGTTCTTC.

The rearrangement joins TRBV6-1 to TRBJ1-2, with unresolved D. Trimming removed 10 bases at V and 4 bases at J, with 10 bases between. This CDR3 region has 11 residues. Germline values: CDR1 MNHNS, CDR2 SASEGT. The DNA of the CDR3 is TGTGCCATCCAGGATTTCTATGGCTACACCTTC. This sequence encodes CAIQDFYGYTF.

The chain carries TRBV7-2 and TRBJ2-7, with TRBD2 matching 8 bases. The V gene's germline CDR1 is SGHTA and CDR2 FQGNSA. Trimming removed 5 bases from V and 3 bases from J; junction bases left unmatched: 9. The CDR3 covers 15 residues. Here the CDR3 reads CASSTGGAVRYEQYF. The CDR3 DNA reads as TGTGCCAGCAGCACCGGGGGGGCGGTTCGCTACGAGCAGTACTTC.

This chain uses TRBV6-4 with TRBJ2-3; 12 nucleotides agree with TRBD2. Germline V gene data show CDR1 as MRHNA and CDR2 as SNTAGT. With 5 bases clipped from V and 1 base from J, the junction kept 4 bases outside the gene matches. The CDR3 is 16 residues long. The CDR3 bases are TGTGCCAGCAGTCAACTAGCGGGGGGCCGCACAGATACGCAGTATTTT. This encodes CASSQLAGGRTDTQYF.

The chain employs TRBV27 and TRBJ2-6; 9 bases are shared with TRBD1. After removal of 2 bases from V and 0 bases from J, the junction contained 2 bases not matched to a gene. This CDR3 has 17 residues. The germline V gene encodes CDR1 MNHEY and CDR2 SMNVEV (reference sequence). The CDR3 reads CASSLGTGPSGANVLTF. The CDR3 DNA is TGTGCCAGCAGTTTAGGGACAGGGCCCTCTGGGGCCAACGTCCTGACTTTC.

The genes are TRBV18 and TRBJ2-2; D is undetermined. Deletions cut 1 base from V and 1 base from J, with 10 bases between. The germline V gene has CDR1 KGHSH and CDR2 LQKENI. The CDR3 runs 16 residues. The CDR3 sequence: CASSPLSLLNTGELFF. The CDR3 DNA is TGTGCCAGCTCACCACTTTCCCTATTGAACACCGGGGAGCTGTTTTTT.

The rearrangement uses TRBV27 and TRBJ1-5; possible D gene TRBD1, 6 bases. This CDR3 is built from 14 residues. V dropped 6 bases and J dropped 1 base, with 10 bases sitting between them. The germline CDR1 and CDR2 sequences are MNHEY and SMNVEV (reference sequence). The chain's CDR3 is CASRRGTSNQPQHF. The DNA for the CDR3 is TGTGCCAGCAGGAGGGGGACGAGCAATCAGCCCCAGCATTTT.

The chain recombines TRBV5-4 with TRBJ1-6; D call uncertain. Trimming took 2 bases from V and 9 from J, leaving 9 bases between them. This CDR3 is 13 amino acids long. Germline V lookup: CDR1 SGHNT, CDR2 YYREEE (reference sequence). CDR3 sequence (DNA): TGTGCCAGCAGCTTAGCGGGCATTTCACCCCTCCACTTT. This translates into CASSLAGISPLHF.

J is TRBJ2-2 and V is TRBV5-4; D is perhaps TRBD1 (6 bases). The germline gives CDR1 SGHNT, CDR2 YYREEE (reference sequence). The germline V and J ends were trimmed by 5 bases and 6 bases, with 14 bases remaining between them. The CDR3 spans 14 residues. Written as DNA, the CDR3 is TGTGCCAGCAGGAAAGACACAGGGCCCGGGGAGCTGTTTTTT. As protein: CASRKDTGPGELFF.

This sequence joins TRBV9 and TRBJ1-1; D might be TRBD1 (5 bases). The CDR3 is 14 amino acids. CDR1 and CDR2 from the germline V gene are SGDLS and YYNGEE. V was clipped by 4 bases and J by 7 bases, with 17 bases between them. This CDR3 is CASSPRGREVEAFF. CDR3 DNA sequence: TGTGCCAGCAGCCCTCGAGGCAGGGAGGTTGAAGCTTTCTTT.

The chain joins TRBV7-2 to TRBJ1-5; D uncertain. CDR1 and CDR2 from the germline V gene are SGHTA and FQGNSA. This CDR3 comprises 14 residues. The V end lost 2 bases, the J end lost 0 bases, and 5 bases lay between the germline ends. The CDR3 is CASSLLFSNQPQHF. In DNA form, the CDR3 reads TGTGCCAGCAGCTTACTATTTAGCAATCAGCCCCAGCATTTT.

The chain combines TRBV6-2 or TRBV6-3 with TRBJ1-2, with a weak D call TRBD1 (6 bases). Trimming removed 6 bases at V and 4 bases at J, with 9 bases between. CDR1 and CDR2 from the germline V gene are MNHEY and SVGEGT. The CDR3 is made up of 12 amino acids. The CDR3 DNA reads as TGTGCCAGCAGCCGGACAGCCTATGGCTACACCTTC. Translated: CASSRTAYGYTF.

This clone was seen a few times. The rearrangement links TRBV6-6 to TRBJ1-1; 7 bases line up with TRBD1. This CDR3 is built from 16 residues. Trimming removed 5 bases from V and 2 bases from J; junction bases left unmatched: 11. Germline CDR1 and CDR2: MNHNY and SVGAGI (reference sequence). In DNA form, the CDR3 reads TGTGCCAGCAGTCGAAATAAGGGGGCGAGAAACACTGAAGCTTTCTTT. This sequence encodes CASSRNKGARNTEAFF.

The rearrangement links TRBV5-4 to TRBJ2-5; TRBD1 might be the D (6 bases). The germline CDR1 and CDR2 sequences are SGHNT and YYREEE (reference sequence). There are 13 residues in the CDR3. Trimming shortened V by 0 bases and J by 6 bases, and 9 bases separated the two germline ends. The CDR3 sequence: CASSLAGVKTQYF. CDR3 sequence (DNA): TGTGCCAGCAGCTTGGCAGGGGTGAAGACCCAGTACTTC.

The rearrangement uses TRBV9 and TRBJ2-6; 11 nucleotides agree with TRBD1. V dropped 4 bases and J dropped 4; count of bases not matched to a gene: 7. The CDR3 runs 17 residues. The V gene's germline CDR1 is SGDLS and CDR2 YYNGEE. For the CDR3, the DNA is TGTGCCAGCAGCCCCTGGGACAGGGGGGGAGGGGCCAACGTCCTGACTTTC. Translated: CASSPWDRGGGANVLTF.

CDR3 DNA sequence: TGTGCCAGTAAGCTACTAGGGGAGCTGTTTTTT. This codes for CASKLLGELFF. J is TRBJ2-2 and V is TRBV12-3 or TRBV12-4; D ambiguous. The CDR3 runs 11 residues. V was clipped by 9 bases and J by 8 bases, with 10 bases between them.

The chain uses TRBV30 and TRBJ1-5; no reliable D call. The V gene lost 0 bases and the J gene lost 10 bases, with 16 bases spanning the gap. Germline V gene data show CDR1 as GTSNPN and CDR2 as SVGIG (reference sequence). CDR3 size: 14 residues. CDR3 region: CAWSVHRTVDPQHF. DNA of the CDR3: TGTGCCTGGAGTGTCCACAGAACAGTCGACCCCCAGCATTTT. The variable domain in full, with the rest retrieved from reference TRBV30 and TRBJ1-5, is SQTIHQWPATLVQPVGSPLSLECTVEGTSNPNLYWYRQAAGRGLQLLFYSVGIGQISSEVPQNLSASRPQDRQFILSSKKLLLSDSGFYLCAWSVHRTVDPQHFGDGTRLSIL.